The rows below give T cell receptor beta chains drawn from one sample of a study of T cells in Graves' hyperthyroidism and ophthalmopathy. MiXCR, run by TCRdb on the multiplex PCR reads, gives a single entry per CDR3 protein. This table holds approximately 420,000 distinct CDR3 sequences, approximately 14% found once. Sequenced sample: blood. All receptors derive from a woman between 18 and 29 years old with Graves' hyperthyroidism. CDR3s include the opening cysteine and the closing phenylalanine or tryptophan. Each record gives: clone size, D gene, V gene, J gene, CDR3 protein, CDR3 DNA. A D gene is named only where the DNA matches it firmly. Rows give clone size only sometimes, using once, few, many, or a class for an expanded clone.

>many|NA|TRBV10-3|TRBJ1-3
CAISDGENTIYF
TGTGCCATCAGTGACGGGGAAAACACCATATATTTT
>few|TRBD1|TRBV2|TRBJ1-4
CASSGQGAPNEKLFF
TGTGCCAGCAGTGGACAGGGGGCTCCTAATGAAAAACTGTTTTTT
>many|NA|TRBV28|TRBJ2-1
CASSPKTRTYDEQFF
TGTGCCAGCAGTCCCAAAACCCGGACATACGATGAGCAGTTCTTC
>many|NA|TRBV7-2|TRBJ1-5
CASRAAGSNQPQHF
TGTGCCAGCAGGGCCGCGGGTAGCAATCAGCCCCAGCATTTT
>few|NA|TRBV10-2|TRBJ2-7
CASSEVGVTYEQYF
TGCGCCAGCAGTGAGGTCGGGGTAACCTACGAGCAGTACTTC
>NA|NA|TRBV4-1|TRBJ1-3
CASSQAGSTPSGNTIYF
TGCGCCAGCAGCCAAGCAGGTTCGACACCCTCTGGAAACACCATATATTTT
>few|NA|TRBV9|TRBJ2-2
CASSGGGAGELFF
TGTGCCAGCAGCGGGGGGGGCGCCGGGGAGCTGTTTTTT
>NA|NA|TRBV7-2|TRBJ1-4
CASSLRLPVGGLGKLFF
TGTGCCAGCAGCCTACGGTTACCAGTAGGAGGGCTGGGAAAACTGTTTTTT
>NA|TRBD2|TRBV5-1|TRBJ2-3
CASSFAGTRNTDTQYF
TGCGCCAGCAGTTTCGCCGGGACTAGAAACACAGATACGCAGTATTTT
>NA|NA|TRBV9|TRBJ2-1
CASSVEGTPYNEQFF
TGTGCCAGCAGCGTAGAAGGAACACCCTACAATGAGCAGTTCTTC
>many|TRBD1|TRBV6-2/TRBV6-3|TRBJ2-1
CASSLGQGRQFF
TGTGCCAGCAGCTTGGGACAGGGAAGGCAGTTCTTC
>NA|TRBD2|TRBV28|TRBJ2-5
CASSPLTSGRETQYF
TGTGCCAGCAGTCCTCTGACTAGCGGGAGAGAGACCCAGTACTTC
>NA|TRBD2|TRBV19|TRBJ2-1
CASTASGSGEQFF
TGTGCCAGTACAGCTAGCGGGAGCGGTGAGCAGTTCTTC
>many|NA|TRBV20-1|TRBJ2-7
CSAYWGIEQYF
TGCAGTGCTTATTGGGGGATCGAGCAGTACTTC
>many|NA|TRBV20-1|TRBJ2-7
CSAGSDGESYEQYF
TGCAGTGCTGGGAGTGATGGAGAATCCTACGAGCAGTACTTC
>many|NA|TRBV29-1|TRBJ2-3
CSVEFGRYTDTQYF
TGCAGCGTTGAATTCGGGCGGTACACAGATACGCAGTATTTT
>many|TRBD2|TRBV12-3/TRBV12-4|TRBJ2-3
CASSLAPSGRTDTQYF
TGTGCCAGCAGTTTAGCCCCTAGCGGGAGAACAGATACGCAGTATTTT
>many|NA|TRBV4-1|TRBJ1-6
CASSQEEVRSPLHF
TGCGCCAGCAGCCAAGAAGAAGTTCGTTCACCCCTCCACTTT
>NA|TRBD1|TRBV9|TRBJ1-2
CASRGLLGTGDYGYTF
TGTGCCAGCCGCGGCCTCCTTGGGACAGGGGACTATGGCTACACCTTC
>NA|NA|TRBV5-4|TRBJ1-2
CASSSKTQSYGYTF
TGTGCCAGCAGCTCAAAGACCCAGTCCTATGGCTACACCTTC
>NA|TRBD2|TRBV20-1|TRBJ2-5
CSAGGLADQETQYF
TGCAGTGCTGGGGGACTAGCGGACCAAGAGACCCAGTACTTC
>many|TRBD1|TRBV15|TRBJ1-5
CATSADRGNNQPQHF
TGTGCCACCAGCGCGGACAGGGGAAATAATCAGCCCCAGCATTTT
>NA|NA|TRBV4-1|TRBJ2-1
CASSQDPPPGMVGNEQFF
TGCGCCAGCAGCCAAGATCCCCCCCCAGGGATGGTTGGCAATGAGCAGTTCTTC
>many|TRBD2|TRBV2|TRBJ2-3
CASSGLAWTTYSTDTQYF
TGTGCCAGCAGTGGACTAGCTTGGACTACGTACTCCACAGATACGCAGTATTTT
>NA|NA|TRBV7-6|TRBJ1-5
CASSSTKGRFDQPQHF
TGTGCCAGCAGCTCCACAAAGGGCAGGTTTGATCAGCCCCAGCATTTT
>many|TRBD1|TRBV11-1|TRBJ2-7
CASSPADRHYEQYF
TGTGCCAGCAGCCCCGCGGACAGGCACTACGAGCAGTACTTC
>NA|NA|TRBV10-3|TRBJ1-2
CAISADGGGYGYTF
TGTGCCATCAGTGCGGACGGAGGAGGCTATGGCTACACCTTC
>many|TRBD2|TRBV3-1|TRBJ2-1
CASSQEGGLAGNNEQFF
TGTGCCAGCAGCCAAGAGGGGGGACTAGCGGGAAACAATGAGCAGTTCTTC
>many|NA|TRBV20-1|TRBJ2-1
CSARAAGFLDEQFF
TGCAGTGCTAGAGCTGCGGGATTTTTGGATGAGCAGTTCTTC
>many|TRBD2|TRBV11-3|TRBJ2-1
CASSLWASGSKNEQFF
TGTGCCAGCAGCTTATGGGCTAGCGGGAGTAAAAATGAGCAGTTCTTC
>NA|NA|TRBV7-2|TRBJ1-1
CASSRPAGPNTEAFF
TGTGCCAGCAGCCGCCCCGCAGGGCCGAACACTGAAGCTTTCTTT
>many|NA|TRBV27|TRBJ1-1
CASSSSGQVVAFF
TGTGCCAGCAGTTCATCGGGGCAGGTGGTAGCTTTCTTT
>NA|NA|TRBV25-1|TRBJ1-2
CASSGGDGGYTF
TGTGCCAGCAGTGGAGGGGATGGTGGCTACACCTTC
>many|NA|TRBV3-1|TRBJ2-7
CASSHRSGYEQYF
TGTGCCAGCAGCCACAGATCGGGTTACGAGCAGTACTTC
>many|NA|TRBV5-1|TRBJ2-7
CASSGSGTYEQYF
TGCGCCAGCAGCGGGAGTGGGACCTACGAGCAGTACTTC
>NA|NA|TRBV27|TRBJ2-3
CASSLSRPGTFTTDTQYF
TGTGCCAGCAGTTTATCGAGGCCCGGGACTTTCACCACAGATACGCAGTATTTT
>many|NA|TRBV19|TRBJ2-5
CASSTGAGIQETQYF
TGTGCCAGTAGTACCGGGGCGGGTATACAAGAGACCCAGTACTTC